Listed below are T cell receptor beta chains from one sample, sequenced in a study of T cell responses to AZD1222 COVID-19 vaccine. Profiling relied on immunoSEQ multiplex PCR, and the TCRdb table lists in-frame clones only, not all of them. The repertoire holds around 200,000 clones, with approximately 94% as singletons. Sequencing used peripheral blood, obtained 28 days after the second AZD1222 dose. All receptors derive from an adult who received the AZD1222 COVID-19 vaccine. Both conserved end residues are part of each CDR3. D genes are given only for firm matches. Expanded clones are given a class, and other clones once, few, many or no size at all.

D: -; size: -; J: TRBJ1-1; V: TRBV5-5; CDR3: CASSRIMNTEAFF; DNA: TGTGCCAGCAGTCGGATCATGAACACTGAAGCTTTCTTT
D: TRBD1; size: -; J: TRBJ1-5; V: TRBV6-1; CDR3: CASSEGPTGAQPQHF; DNA: TGTGCCAGCAGTGAGGGACCGACAGGGGCTCAGCCCCAGCATTTT
D: -; size: -; J: TRBJ2-3; V: TRBV7-2; CDR3: CASSLRGSLTDTQYF; DNA: TGTGCCAGCAGCTTGAGGGGCAGTCTCACAGATACGCAGTATTTT
D: -; size: -; J: TRBJ1-5; V: TRBV7-8; CDR3: CASSSPNQPQHF; DNA: TGTGCCAGCAGCAGCCCCAATCAGCCCCAGCATTTT
D: TRBD1; size: -; J: TRBJ1-4; V: TRBV5-1; CDR3: CASSTLGQGQEKLFF; DNA: TGCGCCAGCAGCACGCTAGGACAGGGTCAGGAAAAACTGTTTTTT
D: -; size: -; J: TRBJ2-2; V: TRBV7-3; CDR3: CASSLASGVTGELFF; DNA: TGTGCCAGCAGCTTAGCGTCGGGGGTCACCGGGGAGCTGTTTTTT
D: -; size: -; J: TRBJ1-3; V: TRBV5-6; CDR3: CASSLRRAGNTIYF; DNA: TGTGCCAGCAGCTTGAGAAGGGCTGGAAACACCATATATTTT
D: TRBD1; size: -; J: TRBJ2-7; V: TRBV2; CDR3: CASSNGQGYEQYF; DNA: TGTGCCAGCAGTAACGGACAGGGGTACGAGCAGTACTTC
D: TRBD2; size: once; J: TRBJ2-1; V: TRBV5-8; CDR3: CASSFSGGLYNEQFF; DNA: TGTGCCAGCAGCTTTAGCGGGGGCCTCTACAATGAGCAGTTCTTC
D: -; size: -; J: TRBJ1-2; V: TRBV7-2; CDR3: CASSLGYNYGYTF; DNA: TGTGCCAGCAGCTTGGGGTATAACTATGGCTACACCTTC
D: -; size: -; J: TRBJ1-1; V: TRBV3-1/TRBV3-2; CDR3: CASSLRGTEAFF; DNA: TGTGCCAGCAGCCTGAGGGGCACTGAAGCTTTCTTT
D: TRBD1; size: -; J: TRBJ1-2; V: TRBV9; CDR3: CASSDAIRTGLNYGYTF; DNA: TGTGCCAGCAGCGACGCGATAAGGACAGGGCTCAACTATGGCTACACCTTC
D: -; size: -; J: TRBJ1-5; V: TRBV21-1; CDR3: CASSKWGLGGFLNQPQHF; DNA: TGTGCCAGCAGCAAATGGGGGTTGGGAGGGTTCCTCAATCAGCCCCAGCATTTT
D: -; size: once; J: TRBJ1-1; V: TRBV6-5; CDR3: CASVGGGANTEAFF; DNA: TGTGCCAGCGTGGGGGGGGGTGCGAACACTGAAGCTTTCTTT
D: TRBD1; size: -; J: TRBJ2-5; V: TRBV5-1; CDR3: CASSFRTGRQETQYF; DNA: TGCGCCAGCAGCTTTAGGACAGGACGTCAAGAGACCCAGTACTTC
D: TRBD1; size: -; J: TRBJ2-2; V: TRBV30; CDR3: CASDDRENGELFF; DNA: TGTGCCTCCGACGACAGGGAGAACGGGGAGCTGTTTTTT
D: -; size: once; J: TRBJ1-5; V: TRBV19; CDR3: CASTHDRVQPQHF; DNA: TGTGCCAGTACTCATGACCGGGTCCAGCCCCAGCATTTT
D: TRBD2; size: -; J: TRBJ2-2; V: TRBV12-3/TRBV12-4; CDR3: CASSGLAAGELFF; DNA: TGTGCCAGCAGTGGACTAGCAGCTGGGGAGCTGTTTTTT
D: TRBD1; size: -; J: TRBJ2-1; V: TRBV4-3; CDR3: CASSHMGQGAYNEQFF; DNA: TGCGCCAGCAGCCACATGGGACAGGGGGCTTACAATGAGCAGTTCTTC
D: -; size: -; J: TRBJ2-2; V: TRBV6-1; CDR3: CASSELSIGELFF; DNA: TGTGCCAGCAGTGAATTGTCGATCGGGGAGCTGTTTTTT
D: -; size: once; J: TRBJ2-7; V: TRBV27; CDR3: CASSFLRSYEQYF; DNA: TGTGCCAGCAGTTTTCTCCGGTCCTACGAGCAGTACTTC
D: -; size: -; J: TRBJ1-1; V: TRBV5-5; CDR3: CASSFNGRGTEAFF; DNA: TGTGCCAGCAGCTTCAACGGCAGGGGTACTGAAGCTTTCTTT
D: -; size: -; J: TRBJ2-7; V: TRBV11-1; CDR3: CASSRTDSFTYEQYF; DNA: TGTGCCAGCAGCCGGACGGATTCATTTACCTACGAGCAGTACTTC
D: TRBD1; size: -; J: TRBJ1-1; V: TRBV11-2; CDR3: CASSLVGTGGNTEAFF; DNA: TGTGCCAGCAGCTTAGTCGGGACAGGCGGAAACACTGAAGCTTTCTTT
D: -; size: -; J: TRBJ2-5; V: TRBV7-2; CDR3: CASSLFTSSETQYF; DNA: TGTGCCAGCAGCTTATTTACTAGCTCGGAGACCCAGTACTTC
D: TRBD1; size: -; J: TRBJ2-7; V: TRBV29-1; CDR3: CSATQGAGEQYF; DNA: TGCAGCGCTACACAGGGGGCGGGCGAGCAGTACTTC
D: -; size: -; J: TRBJ1-1; V: TRBV28; CDR3: CASSAWVPSGAFF; DNA: TGTGCCAGCAGTGCTTGGGTGCCCAGTGGAGCTTTCTTT
D: TRBD1; size: -; J: TRBJ1-6; V: TRBV11-2; CDR3: CASSTGQGAYSPLHF; DNA: TGTGCCAGCAGCACCGGACAGGGGGCGTATTCACCCCTCCACTTT
D: -; size: -; J: TRBJ1-1; V: TRBV12-3/TRBV12-4; CDR3: CASSETFEAFF; DNA: TGTGCCAGCAGCGAAACATTTGAAGCTTTCTTT
D: -; size: -; J: TRBJ1-5; V: TRBV28; CDR3: CASSPTGSGPLSWPQHF; DNA: TGTGCCAGCAGTCCAACGGGCTCCGGGCCGCTGAGTTGGCCCCAGCATTTT
D: -; size: -; J: TRBJ1-2; V: TRBV5-5; CDR3: CASSLGASDGYTF; DNA: TGTGCCAGCAGCTTGGGAGCCTCGGATGGCTACACCTTC
D: -; size: -; J: TRBJ1-6; V: TRBV6-5; CDR3: CASSYAGRDVGSPLHF; DNA: TGTGCCAGCAGTTACGCCGGTCGGGATGTCGGTTCACCCCTCCACTTT
D: -; size: -; J: TRBJ1-2; V: TRBV6-5; CDR3: CASRPSEGANYGYTF; DNA: TGTGCCAGCAGACCCTCAGAGGGGGCTAACTATGGCTACACCTTC
D: TRBD1; size: -; J: TRBJ1-3; V: TRBV11-2; CDR3: CASSSRTGRISGNTIYF; DNA: TGTGCCAGCAGCTCCCGGACAGGGCGCATCTCTGGAAACACCATATATTTT
D: -; size: -; J: TRBJ1-2; V: TRBV18; CDR3: CASSPQLIMGRNYGYTF; DNA: TGTGCCAGCTCACCCCAGCTGATCATGGGACGTAACTATGGCTACACCTTC
D: -; size: -; J: TRBJ2-7; V: TRBV5-4; CDR3: CASSLGIGPGGSEQYF; DNA: TGTGCCAGCAGCTTGGGAATCGGGCCGGGTGGTTCCGAGCAGTACTTC
D: TRBD1; size: -; J: TRBJ2-6; V: TRBV27; CDR3: CASSLLGQGKTGANVLTF; DNA: TGTGCCAGCAGTTTATTAGGACAGGGGAAGACTGGGGCCAACGTCCTGACTTTC
D: TRBD2; size: -; J: TRBJ2-3; V: TRBV19; CDR3: CASSSLAGAGTDTQYF; DNA: TGTGCCAGTAGTTCACTAGCGGGAGCTGGCACAGATACGCAGTATTTT
D: TRBD1; size: -; J: TRBJ2-1; V: TRBV27; CDR3: CASSYRGGEQFF; DNA: TGTGCCAGCAGTTACAGGGGCGGGGAGCAGTTCTTC
D: TRBD1; size: -; J: TRBJ1-4; V: TRBV5-1; CDR3: CASSPSTGWITNEKLFF; DNA: TGCGCCAGCAGCCCCTCGACAGGGTGGATTACTAATGAAAAACTGTTTTTT
D: TRBD1; size: -; J: TRBJ1-5; V: TRBV7-2; CDR3: CASSSHTGQGNQPQHF; DNA: TGTGCCAGCAGCTCCCATACGGGACAGGGGAATCAGCCCCAGCATTTT
D: -; size: -; J: TRBJ1-2; V: TRBV19; CDR3: CASNPAGTTNYGYTF; DNA: TGTGCCAGTAACCCCGCAGGGACCACTAACTATGGCTACACCTTC
D: -; size: -; J: TRBJ2-7; V: TRBV19; CDR3: CASRLGGAQSDEQYF; DNA: TGTGCCAGTCGATTAGGGGGGGCGCAATCGGACGAGCAGTACTTC
D: -; size: -; J: TRBJ2-7; V: TRBV19; CDR3: CASSIYAREEQYF; DNA: TGTGCCAGTAGTATATATGCCAGGGAAGAGCAGTACTTC
D: TRBD1; size: -; J: TRBJ1-1; V: TRBV15; CDR3: CATSSRTGVETEAFF; DNA: TGTGCCACCAGCTCTCGGACAGGGGTAGAGACTGAAGCTTTCTTT